What follows are 29 T cell receptor beta chains derived from one specimen sequenced in a study of neoadjuvant nivolumab and ipilimumab in lung cancer (dated by TCRdb to 2020 to 2021). The library was built by means of the immunoSEQ multiplex PCR assay. TCRdb provides this immuneACCESS table in a form limited to in-frame rearrangements. Some clones are lacking; in checked studies, under half of them reflect an unresolved V gene, and why the rest are absent is not known. For this sample the table gives about 30,000 clones, of which roughly 90% were detected only once. Around 2% of the sample is taken by the ten largest. Per the publication, the time point label means: at surgical resection after neoadjuvant nivolumab +/- ipilimumab. Sequenced here: peripheral blood, sampled after neoadjuvant nivolumab, alone or with ipilimumab, at or shortly before surgery. The origin of the receptors is an adult with non-small cell lung cancer.

The chain employs TRBV5-4 and TRBJ2-5; D perhaps matches TRBD2 (5 bases). Germline V gene sequence: CDR1 SGHNT, CDR2 YYREEE (reference sequence). Trimming removed 2 bases from V and 6 bases from J, with 11 bases in between. CDR3 length: 13 amino acids. This CDR3 is CASSFGERKTQYF. The CDR3 DNA follows: TGTGCCAGCAGCTTCGGGGAGAGGAAGACCCAGTACTTC.

The CDR3 nucleotides are TGTGCCAGCACCCTTCGACAGGGGAGACTATTCTACGAGCAGTACTTC. It specifies CASTLRQGRLFYEQYF. This chain uses TRBV5-6 with TRBJ2-7; 8 bases are a match to TRBD1. Germline values: CDR1 SGHDT, CDR2 YYEEEE. V lost 6 bases to trimming and J lost 3 bases; unmatched junction nucleotides: 14. There are 16 residues in the CDR3.

The chain recombines TRBV29-1 with TRBJ2-3; D is unclear. In germline, CDR1 is SQVTM, CDR2 ANQGSEA. Trimming pared 7 bases from V and 2 bases from J, leaving 13 bases between. The CDR3 loop spans 13 amino acids. DNA for the CDR3: TGCAGCGGAGGTTTGGTAGCCACAGATACGCAGTATTTT. It translates to CSGGLVATDTQYF.

This chain connects TRBV5-6 to TRBJ2-7; D is perhaps TRBD2 (6 bases). Germline CDR1 reads SGHDT; CDR2 reads YYEEEE. The CDR3 has 14 amino acids. V was shortened by 2 bases and J by 4 bases, with 13 bases between the two germline ends. CDR3 sequence reads: CASSFRRGGYEQYF. CDR3 sequence (DNA): TGTGCCAGCAGCTTTAGGCGGGGTGGGTACGAGCAGTACTTC.

The V call is TRBV29-1, the J call TRBJ1-1; 8 nucleotides align to TRBD1. Per the germline V gene, CDR1 is SQVTM and CDR2 is ANQGSEA. The CDR3 has 14 amino acids. V shed 5 bases and J 1 base; nucleotides not matched to a gene: 6. CDR3 sequence reads: CSVSRTGTNTEAFF. CDR3 DNA sequence: TGCAGCGTTTCCAGGACAGGGACGAACACTGAAGCTTTCTTT.

V usage is TRBV5-1 and J usage is TRBJ1-2; D is undetermined. Germline CDR1 and CDR2: SGHRS and YFSETQ. The CDR3 sequence is 13 residues long. V was cut by 5 bases and J by 0 bases, with 8 bases left in between. CDR3 sequence reads: CASRKEANYGYTF. Written as DNA, the CDR3 is TGCGCCAGCAGAAAAGAAGCTAACTATGGCTACACCTTC.

The chain carries TRBV5-1 and TRBJ1-5; D is uncertain. The CDR3 totals 15 residues. V lost 0 bases and J 1 base, leaving 8 bases between the germline ends. Germline V gene lookup returns CDR1 SGHRS and CDR2 YFSETQ. The DNA for the CDR3 is TGCGCCAGCAGCTTGGACGATGGGAGCAATCAGCCCCAGCATTTT. Its protein is CASSLDDGSNQPQHF.

V is TRBV5-1 and J is TRBJ1-2, with 8 nucleotides matching TRBD1. From germline, CDR1 is SGHRS and CDR2 YFSETQ. With 0 bases clipped from V and 7 bases from J, the junction kept 8 bases outside the gene matches. This CDR3 contains 15 residues. CDR3 sequence (DNA): TGCGCCAGCAGCTTGGGCGGACAGGGCGTACGTGGCTACACCTTC. Its protein product is CASSLGGQGVRGYTF.

CDR3 loop: CASSEGWWSYNEQFF. CDR3 sequence (DNA): TGTGCCAGCAGTGAAGGGTGGTGGTCCTACAATGAGCAGTTCTTC. The chain combines TRBV2 with TRBJ2-1; D is ambiguous. Germline V gene data show CDR1 as SNHLY and CDR2 as FYNNEI. The CDR3 sequence is 15 residues long. V lost 1 base and J lost 1, with 8 bases in between.

This clone turned up a few times. This chain uses TRBV25-1 with TRBJ2-7; 10 nucleotides line up with TRBD1. Germline V gives CDR1 MGHDK, CDR2 SYGVNS. V lost 3 bases and J lost 3; bases outside the gene matches: 11. This CDR3 spans 17 amino acids. CDR3 bases: TGTGCCAGCAGTGACTACCCCCGGACAGGGGGGTTCTACGAGCAGTACTTC. It translates to CASSDYPRTGGFYEQYF.

The chain carries TRBV25-1 and TRBJ2-3, with D unclear. V was shortened by 0 bases and J by 1 base, with 11 bases between the two germline ends. Germline V gene sequence: CDR1 MGHDK, CDR2 SYGVNS. This CDR3 region has 16 residues. In DNA, the CDR3 is TGTGCCAGCAGTGAATATGAGCTATCGGGCACAGATACGCAGTATTTT. As protein: CASSEYELSGTDTQYF.

This chain joins TRBV12-5 and TRBJ2-5; D gene ambiguous. V dropped 7 bases and J dropped 5 bases, with 14 bases sitting between them. Germline V lookup: CDR1 LGHNT, CDR2 FRNRAP. The CDR3 has 13 residues. CDR3 residues: CASAPEFGETQYF. The CDR3 DNA sequence: TGTGCTAGTGCCCCGGAGTTCGGGGAGACCCAGTACTTC. Complete variable domain (other parts from reference TRBV12-5 and TRBJ2-5): DARVTQTPRHKVTEMGQEVTMRCQPILGHNTVFWYRQTMMQGLELLAYFRNRAPLDDSGMPKDRFSAEMPDATLATLKIQPSEPRDSAVYFCASAPEFGETQYFGPGTRLLVL.

V gene TRBV7-8 combines with J gene TRBJ2-7, with D tentatively TRBD2 (6 bases). CDR3 length: 14 amino acids. CDR1 is SGHVS, CDR2 FQNEAQ, per germline. Deletions cut 7 bases from V and 6 bases from J, with 19 bases between. The CDR3 DNA reads TGTGCCAGCACCTTTGGGGGGTCGATGGGCGAGCAGTACTTC. This gives the protein CASTFGGSMGEQYF.

This sequence joins TRBV6-1 and TRBJ1-2; D is unresolved. This CDR3 has 15 amino acids. CDR1 and CDR2 from the germline V gene are MNHNS and SASEGT. Trimming pared 4 bases from V and 2 bases from J, leaving 14 bases between. CDR3 bases: TGTGCCAGCAGTGTTGGCTTTAGCAGGAACTATGGCTACACCTTC. Its translation is CASSVGFSRNYGYTF.

This clone was seen just once. The gene calls are TRBV11-2 and TRBJ1-3, with 12 bases identical to TRBD1. The CDR3 covers 18 residues. The V gene end was trimmed by 3 bases and the J gene end by 0 bases; junction bases not matched to a gene: 6. CDR1 is SGHAT and CDR2 is FQNNGV in the germline V gene. CDR3 nucleotide sequence: TGTGCCAGCAGCTTCGGGACAGGGGGCTCTATCTCTGGAAACACCATATATTTT. Residues: CASSFGTGGSISGNTIYF.

The V gene is TRBV18, the J gene TRBJ2-1, with TRBD2 matching over 10 bases. Trimming removed 6 bases from V and 5 bases from J; junction bases left unmatched: 7. Germline V CDR1 and CDR2: KGHSH, LQKENI. The CDR3 spans 15 residues. This CDR3 reads CASSRGLAANNEQFF. The CDR3 nucleotides read TGTGCCAGCTCCCGCGGACTAGCGGCAAACAATGAGCAGTTCTTC.

CDR3 loop: CASSPRLAGGPVHEQYF. CDR3 nucleotides: TGTGCCAGTAGCCCAAGACTAGCGGGAGGGCCAGTTCACGAGCAGTACTTC. The chain employs TRBV19 and TRBJ2-7; 14 bases match TRBD2. V was clipped by 6 bases and J by 5 bases; unmatched bases: 12. The CDR3 has 17 residues. The germline V gene encodes CDR1 LNHDA and CDR2 SQIVND (reference sequence).

The chain combines TRBV28 with TRBJ2-7, with a weak D call TRBD1 (7 bases). CDR3 length equals 14 residues. Germline V gene sequence: CDR1 MDHEN, CDR2 SYDVKM. Trimming left V 7 bases short and J 2 bases short, with 15 bases between. CDR3 bases: TGTGCCAGCACCCCAGGGGGGCGCCCCTACGAGCAGTACTTC. This translates into CASTPGGRPYEQYF.

This rearrangement joins TRBV7-8 to TRBJ2-5, with 8 bases aligning to TRBD1. Germline-derived CDR1 and CDR2 are SGHVS and FQNEAQ. The CDR3 has 15 residues. V dropped 1 base and J dropped 5; count of bases not matched to a gene: 6. For the CDR3, the DNA is TGTGCCAGCAGCTTAGGTCAGGGGGCGAAGGAGACCCAGTACTTC. It specifies CASSLGQGAKETQYF.

This rearrangement joins TRBV19 to TRBJ1-4, with no clear D. V was pared by 5 bases and J by 0 bases, with 25 bases between. Per germline, CDR1 LNHDA and CDR2 SQIVND (reference sequence). The CDR3 covers 20 residues. The CDR3 sequence: CASSPAVGVATFATNEKLFF. Written as DNA, the CDR3 is TGTGCCAGTAGTCCGGCGGTAGGAGTCGCCACCTTTGCAACTAATGAAAAACTGTTTTTT.

V and J are TRBV29-1 and TRBJ1-1; D unclear. V lost 6 bases, J lost 1 base, and 9 bases lay in between. The CDR3 loop spans 12 amino acids. Germline V gene lookup returns CDR1 SQVTM and CDR2 ANQGSEA. Here the CDR3 reads CSVRAANTEAFF. The CDR3 nucleotides are TGCAGCGTGCGGGCAGCGAACACTGAAGCTTTCTTT. The entire variable domain, with the rest obtained from reference TRBV29-1 and TRBJ1-1, is as follows: SAVISQKPSRDICQRGTSLTIQCQVDSQVTMMFWYRQQPGQSLTLIATANQGSEATYESGFVIDKFPISRPNLTFSTLTVSNMSPEDSSIYLCSVRAANTEAFFGQGTRLTVV.

This chain connects TRBV6-6 to TRBJ2-1; D gene uncertain. The CDR3 totals 15 residues. V gave up 2 bases and J gave up 4 bases, with 12 bases separating them. The germline gives CDR1 MNHNY, CDR2 SVGAGI (reference sequence). The CDR3 protein is CASSYTAVGYNEQFF. The CDR3 bases are TGTGCCAGCAGTTACACGGCGGTAGGGTACAATGAGCAGTTCTTC.

The CDR3 sequence is CASSLGGRSGELFF. The CDR3 nucleotides read TGTGCCAGCAGCTTAGGGGGCAGATCCGGGGAGCTGTTTTTT. The chain carries TRBV7-8 and TRBJ2-2; TRBD1 is a possible D gene (5 bases). The CDR3 is 14 amino acids. Trimming stripped 1 base from V and 6 bases from J, with 9 bases between. Germline-derived CDR1 and CDR2 are SGHVS and FQNEAQ.

The CDR3 nucleotides read TGTGCCAGCAGCGACACCGGGACTGTCCAAGAGACCCAGTACTTC. This sequence encodes CASSDTGTVQETQYF. The chain recombines TRBV11-1 with TRBJ2-5; a weak D match, TRBD2 (6 bases). Germline lookup yields CDR1 SGHAT and CDR2 FQDESV (reference sequence). The CDR3 runs 15 residues. V lost 5 bases, J lost 1 base, and 14 bases lay in between.

V is TRBV11-2 and J is TRBJ2-1; D is undetermined. CDR1 and CDR2 from the germline V gene are SGHAT and FQNNGV. V lost 4 bases and J 0 bases, leaving 10 bases between the germline ends. This CDR3 has 15 amino acids. This chain's CDR3 is CASSSFESSYNEQFF. The CDR3, as DNA: TGTGCCAGCAGCTCCTTCGAGAGCTCCTACAATGAGCAGTTCTTC.

This clone showed up just a few times. The V gene is TRBV28, the J gene TRBJ1-5, with D hard to call. V was pared by 10 bases and J by 5 bases, with 9 bases between. Germline V gene sequence: CDR1 MDHEN, CDR2 SYDVKM. CDR3 length: 11 amino acids. The DNA of the CDR3 is TGTGCCATCTCGGAACATCAGCCCCAGCATTTT. Encoded protein: CAISEHQPQHF.

J is TRBJ1-1 and V is TRBV6-1; no clear D gene. This CDR3 contains 15 residues. Germline CDR1 is MNHNS and CDR2 is SASEGT. V lost 4 bases, J lost 2 bases, and 14 bases lay in between. CDR3 region: CASSVNRFTNTEAFF. In DNA, the CDR3 is TGTGCCAGCAGTGTTAACAGATTTACTAACACTGAAGCTTTCTTT.

The V gene is TRBV19, the J gene TRBJ2-2; no firm D call. The V and J ends lost 0 bases and 5 bases respectively, with 4 bases between them. Germline lookup yields CDR1 LNHDA and CDR2 SQIVND (reference sequence). CDR3 size: 13 residues. Written as DNA, the CDR3 is TGTGCCAGTAGTATAGACGGTACCGGGGAGCTGTTTTTT. Its protein is CASSIDGTGELFF. Together with reference TRBV19 and TRBJ2-2, the CDR3 gives the full variable domain: DGGITQSPKYLFRKEGQNVTLSCEQNLNHDAMYWYRQDPGQGLRLIYYSQIVNDFQKGDIAEGYSVSREKKESFPLTVTSAQKNPTAFYLCASSIDGTGELFFGEGSRLTVL.

Comments on this clone: Other DNA sequences in the same sample also yield this CDR3. The chain links TRBV5-1 to TRBJ2-5; the match to TRBD1 covers 7 bases. This CDR3 contains 14 residues. Germline CDR1 SGHRS, CDR2 YFSETQ. Losses at the gene ends were 0 bases for V and 4 bases for J; bases not matched to a gene: 3. The chain's CDR3 is CASSLAGGRETQYF. For the CDR3, the DNA is TGCGCCAGCAGCTTGGCAGGGGGACGAGAGACCCAGTACTTC.